This paragraph reports one T cell receptor (beta chain). Its cognate antigen is unknown. As for the donors, each was a healthy bone marrow donor. These data belong to a study of cytomegalovirus exposure and HLA in healthy donors. Study summary: Among several hundred genotyped donors, 80% to 90% fell in the Caucasian-associated ancestry cluster. General study findings and limits: Later on, an analysis found that several of the most significant clusters appeared to be linked to common viral pathogens, which included parvovirus B19. Highest at DRB1 and lowest at HLA-C, TCR association rates differed among HLA loci in a later analysis.

The PCR had 60 Vbeta and 13 Jbeta primers. Clones were sequenced by immunoSEQ multiplex PCR, and TCRdb holds only the in-frame ones, with some missing. The sample shows 170,000 or so clones, around 83% of them seen only once. With V trimmed by 6 bases and J by 4 bases, 7 bases remained unmatched. This CDR3 region has 16 residues. CDR1 and CDR2 (germline): LNHDA, SQIVND (reference sequence). The sequencing input was PBMCs. The rearrangement uses TRBV19 and TRBJ1-4, with 11 positions matching TRBD1. This clonotype was sampled from a man between 50 and 59 years old in good health and CMV-seronegative. The CDR3 bases are TGTGCCAGTAGACCCGGGACAGGGGGAGATAATGAAAAACTGTTTTTT. Translating it yields CASRPGTGGDNEKLFF.